This is a list of T cell receptor beta chains from one sample in a study of T cell responses to AZD1222 COVID-19 vaccine. TCRdb's table, derived via immunoSEQ multiplex PCR, lists solely in-frame clones and lacks some. The top ten hold roughly 3.5% of the sample, which has 120,000 to 150,000 clones, around 88% seen once. The material sequenced was peripheral blood, taken on day 0 of MenACWY control vaccination. The receptors here all came from an adult in good health. Each CDR3 is given with its conserved first and last residue.

V,J,CDR3
TRBV5-6,TRBJ2-3,CASSMEFLGTDTQYF
TRBV3-1/TRBV3-2,TRBJ2-5,CASSQGRETQYF
TRBV6-2/TRBV6-3,TRBJ1-2,CASSPPGQGASNYGYTF
TRBV11-2,TRBJ1-2,CASSEVSTGYTF
TRBV3-1/TRBV3-2,TRBJ1-4,CASSQDRTGHVNEKLFF
TRBV6-4,TRBJ2-2,CASSVDSDTGELFF
TRBV21-1,TRBJ1-5,CASSKAVREAQPQHF
TRBV15,TRBJ2-3,CATGEIDTQYF
TRBV10-3,TRBJ2-5,CAISGLSLREQETQYF
TRBV4-3,TRBJ1-2,CASSQEASRGSLGYTF
TRBV30,TRBJ2-1,CAWSSSVRSYNEQFF
TRBV5-5,TRBJ2-2,CASSVTDRGPGELFF
TRBV14,TRBJ1-4,CASSWVLGEKLFF
TRBV19,TRBJ1-1,CASIDTGRGEAFF
TRBV7-3,TRBJ1-1,CASSSQKGKTEAFF
TRBV29-1,TRBJ2-7,CSVRDGGQTYEQYF
TRBV14,TRBJ2-4,CASSRTRGRDIQYF
TRBV9,TRBJ2-3,CASSVLSTDTQYF
TRBV20-1,TRBJ1-1,CSAREGTEAFF
TRBV7-2,TRBJ2-2,CASTGLAGTNTGELFF
TRBV18,TRBJ1-5,CASSPLAGPQHF
TRBV5-6,TRBJ1-5,CASSLGGLGTNQPQHF
TRBV9,TRBJ1-1,CASSVDDSPWSTEAFF
TRBV5-3,TRBJ2-7,CARSKDTPYHYEQYF
TRBV7-2,TRBJ2-5,CASSWTIQETQYF
TRBV28,TRBJ1-2,CATYLQGEGGYTF
TRBV18,TRBJ1-5,CASSLGQENSNQPQHF
TRBV30,TRBJ1-5,CAWVGADIRNQPQHF
TRBV7-3,TRBJ1-2,CASSPTGTGVGYTF
TRBV5-6,TRBJ1-6,CASSANSPLHF
TRBV6-6,TRBJ2-7,CASSWGYEQYF
TRBV13,TRBJ2-3,CASSLYTSGGRTDTQYF
TRBV9,TRBJ1-6,CASSVDRDSPLHF
TRBV6-5,TRBJ2-4,CASSYGTGNIQYF
TRBV5-1,TRBJ1-1,CASSRGLEGTEAFF
TRBV6-5,TRBJ1-2,CASSYSSGFGYTF
TRBV11-3,TRBJ2-3,CASTLSAGGSTNTQYF
TRBV7-9,TRBJ1-1,CASSFSDTEAFF
TRBV28,TRBJ2-2,CASSGRERGAGELFF
TRBV30,TRBJ1-6,CAGRGQYNSPLHF
TRBV6-1,TRBJ1-6,CASSGQGQGTNSPLHF
TRBV11-2,TRBJ1-6,CASRSDRTASPLHF
TRBV13,TRBJ2-1,CASSLTAGLAGGGSEQFF
TRBV30,TRBJ1-2,CAWVPGGNYGYTF
TRBV7-3,TRBJ2-5,CASSLTGAGGETQYF
TRBV7-9,TRBJ2-2,CASSLAAVWTGELFF
TRBV4-2,TRBJ2-1,CASSQGTGGPYNEQFF
TRBV4-3,TRBJ2-2,CASSQETVSRDTGELFF
TRBV18,TRBJ2-7,CASSPSRGGYEQYF
TRBV7-2,TRBJ2-3,CASSLRTSGTDTQYF
TRBV5-4,TRBJ1-6,CASSPLAGGLNSPLHF
TRBV7-2,TRBJ2-4,CASSIGENIQYF
TRBV2,TRBJ2-7,CASSVERGEAYF
TRBV24-1,TRBJ2-2,CATSGLLGGPRDTGELFF
TRBV5-1,TRBJ1-2,CASSLTAGVSYGYTF
TRBV5-1,TRBJ2-2,CASSSGQGRTGELFF
TRBV7-2,TRBJ2-7,CASSRDIGGEQYF
TRBV6-5,TRBJ1-2,CASSSAFTGYGYTF